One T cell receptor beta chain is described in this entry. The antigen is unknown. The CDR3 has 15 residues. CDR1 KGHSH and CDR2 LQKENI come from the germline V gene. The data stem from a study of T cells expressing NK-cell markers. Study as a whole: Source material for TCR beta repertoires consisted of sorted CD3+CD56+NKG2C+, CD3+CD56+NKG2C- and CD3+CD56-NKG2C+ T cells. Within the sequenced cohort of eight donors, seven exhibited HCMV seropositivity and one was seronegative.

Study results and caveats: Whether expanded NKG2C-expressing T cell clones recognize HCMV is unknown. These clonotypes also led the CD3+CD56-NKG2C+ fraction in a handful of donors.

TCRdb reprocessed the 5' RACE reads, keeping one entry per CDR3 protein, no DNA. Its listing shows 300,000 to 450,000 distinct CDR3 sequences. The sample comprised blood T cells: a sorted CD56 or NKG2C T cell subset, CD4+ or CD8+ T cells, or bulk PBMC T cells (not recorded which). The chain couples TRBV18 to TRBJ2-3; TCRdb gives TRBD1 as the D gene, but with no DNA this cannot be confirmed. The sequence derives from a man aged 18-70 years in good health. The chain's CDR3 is CASSPTGGGAYTQYF.